The text below deals with one T cell receptor (beta chain). Its antigen is undetermined. The CDR3 totals 17 residues. The germline gives CDR1 MNHEY, CDR2 SMNVEV (reference sequence). V was trimmed by 2 bases and J by 8 bases, leaving 21 bases between them. Within Nashville, Tennessee resided all donors, each a Caucasian adult. This specimen comes from a study of shared clonotypes between healthy human individuals. Study results and caveats: The donor pool, a small one, limited the genetic and exposure-history diversity represented.

Clones were sequenced by immunoSEQ multiplex PCR, and TCRdb holds only the in-frame ones, with some missing. The sample has some 1 million clones; around 74% are singletons. The receptor's source is a man between 18 and 29 years old in good health. The source material was memory CD4+ T cells sorted from blood. Subset reported: CD45RA-negative fraction. V and J are TRBV27 and TRBJ1-4; D unclear. The CDR3 reads CASSLARPARSGEKLFF. Here the CDR3 DNA reads TGTGCCAGCAGTTTAGCGCGACCTGCCCGAAGCGGGGAAAAACTGTTTTTT.